This is a list of T cell receptor beta chains from one sample in a study of CD8 T cells in ankylosing spondylitis. MiXCR, run by TCRdb on the 5' RACE reads, gives a single entry per CDR3 protein. The sample carries 200,000 to 300,000 distinct CDR3 sequences, more than 9% recorded once. The sequenced material came from blood, either unsorted or a sorted T cell fraction (not recorded which). All receptors derive from a male donor with ankylosing spondylitis or in good health (not recorded which). The CDR3 runs from the conserved cysteine through the conserved F or W. D genes are given only for firm matches. Size is omitted from some rows. Given values are once, few, many or a class for expanded clones.

j_call d_call clone_size v_call cdr3_aa cdr3_nt
TRBJ1-1 . many TRBV7-2 CASSFGGFNTEAFF TGTGCCAGCAGCTTCGGGGGGTTCAACACTGAAGCTTTCTTT
TRBJ2-5 . many TRBV29-1 CSVAASGRGETQYF TGCAGCGTTGCCGCTTCGGGGAGAGGGGAGACCCAGTACTTC
TRBJ1-6 . many TRBV3-1 CASSQVRGDSPLHF TGTGCCAGCAGCCAAGTGCGGGGAGATTCACCCCTCCACTTT
TRBJ2-1 . few TRBV27 CASSSRGEVGYNEQFF TGTGCCAGCAGTTCAAGGGGGGAAGTAGGCTACAATGAGCAGTTCTTC
TRBJ1-1 . . TRBV7-9 CASSTDSLTEAFF TGTGCCAGCAGCACTGATTCCCTGACCGAAGCTTTCTTT
TRBJ1-2 TRBD1 many TRBV29-1 CSVGGDRVVGYTF TGCAGCGTTGGAGGGGACAGGGTAGTTGGCTACACCTTC
TRBJ2-1 TRBD2 . TRBV6-1 CASTALAGRNEQFF TGTGCCAGCACGGCGCTAGCGGGGAGGAATGAGCAGTTCTTC
TRBJ1-1 . . TRBV2 CASSEGWGRGTEAFF TGTGCCAGCAGTGAAGGGTGGGGGCGCGGAACTGAAGCTTTCTTT
TRBJ2-3 TRBD2 . TRBV4-2 CASSQETPGLVISTSTDTQYF TGTGCCAGCAGCCAAGAAACCCCGGGACTAGTCATTTCAACTAGCACAGATACGCAGTATTTT
TRBJ1-4 . few TRBV27 CASSLYNRGPNEKLFF TGTGCCAGCAGTTTGTACAACAGAGGTCCTAATGAAAAACTGTTTTTT
TRBJ2-5 TRBD1 many TRBV5-5 CASSDRGGTQYF TGTGCCAGCAGCGACAGGGGTGGGACCCAGTACTTC
TRBJ1-3 . . TRBV5-1 CASSLSQRESGNTIYF TGCGCCAGCAGCTTGAGTCAGAGGGAGTCTGGAAACACCATATATTTT
TRBJ2-3 . many TRBV5-1 CASSFRESASTDTQYF TGCGCCAGCAGCTTCCGGGAGTCAGCGAGCACAGATACGCAGTATTTT
TRBJ2-2 TRBD2 . TRBV7-6 CASSSYTSGNTGELFF TGTGCCAGCAGCTCCTATACTAGCGGTAACACCGGGGAGCTGTTTTTT
TRBJ1-1 . many TRBV5-1 CASSLQGRNTEAFF TGCGCCAGCAGCTTGCAGGGGAGGAACACTGAAGCTTTCTTT
TRBJ1-4 . . TRBV11-2 CASSSGDRINEKLFF TGTGCCAGCAGCTCGGGAGACAGGATCAATGAAAAACTGTTTTTT
TRBJ2-5 . many TRBV5-1 CASSSQGRETQYF TGCGCCAGCAGCTCCCAGGGTAGGGAGACCCAGTACTTC
TRBJ1-3 . many TRBV25-1 CASSEGRVGNTIYF TGTGCCAGCAGTGAAGGCAGGGTCGGAAACACCATATATTTT
TRBJ2-2 . . TRBV15 CATSGTSREELFF TGTGCCACCAGCGGGACCTCCCGCGAGGAGCTGTTTTTT
TRBJ2-1 . many TRBV12-3/TRBV12-4 CASSWTGSNEQFF TGTGCCAGCAGTTGGACCGGAAGCAATGAGCAGTTCTTC
TRBJ2-7 . few TRBV4-1 CASSQDVRANEQYF TGCGCCAGCAGCCAAGATGTCAGGGCAAACGAGCAGTACTTC
TRBJ2-1 TRBD1 many TRBV27 CASSLTRGHYNEQFF TGTGCCAGCAGTTTAACCAGGGGGCACTACAATGAGCAGTTCTTC
TRBJ2-1 . many TRBV20-1 CSARGGVGGNEQFF TGCAGTGCTAGGGGCGGGGTAGGGGGCAATGAGCAGTTCTTC
TRBJ2-1 TRBD2 many TRBV3-1 CASSQPLTSGRATEQFF TGTGCCAGCAGCCAACCTCTGACTAGCGGGAGGGCAACTGAGCAGTTCTTC
TRBJ1-2 . many TRBV18 CASSPLQESYEGYTF TGTGCCAGCTCACCGCTACAGGAGAGCTATGAGGGCTACACCTTC
TRBJ2-7 TRBD2 . TRBV20-1 CSANGRESGYEQYF TGCAGTGCCAATGGGAGGGAATCGGGCTACGAGCAGTACTTC
TRBJ2-1 TRBD2 . TRBV7-7 CASSLNSGGALNEQFF TGTGCCAGCAGCTTAAACAGCGGGGGGGCCCTCAATGAGCAGTTCTTC
TRBJ2-1 . . TRBV12-3/TRBV12-4 CASAQGGGNEQFF TGTGCCAGCGCCCAGGGGGGGGGCAATGAGCAGTTCTTC
TRBJ2-7 . many TRBV20-1 CSATTDRDFYEQYF TGCAGTGCTACAACCGACAGGGACTTTTACGAGCAGTACTTC
TRBJ2-1 TRBD2 few TRBV20-1 CSARELAGGISYNEQFF TGCAGTGCTAGGGAGCTAGCGGGGGGGATCTCCTACAATGAGCAGTTCTTC
TRBJ2-3 . . TRBV4-2 CASSQDTRRDTQYF TGTGCCAGCAGCCAAGATACGAGGAGAGATACGCAGTATTTT
TRBJ2-1 . . TRBV7-9 CASSLGALNEQFF TGTGCCAGCAGCCTTGGGGCCCTCAATGAGCAGTTCTTC
TRBJ1-4 . many TRBV18 CASSAGRVNEKLFF TGTGCCAGCTCAGCGGGGCGGGTGAATGAAAAACTGTTTTTT
TRBJ2-3 . many TRBV20-1 CSATPWGSTDTQYF TGCAGTGCTACCCCCTGGGGCAGCACAGATACGCAGTATTTT
TRBJ2-4 . many TRBV6-6 CASSNRGIQYF TGTGCCAGCAGTAACAGAGGGATTCAGTACTTC
TRBJ2-7 . many TRBV6-5 CASSSPGGASYEQYF TGTGCCAGCAGTTCGCCTGGGGGGGCATCCTACGAGCAGTACTTC
TRBJ2-7 . many TRBV7-2 CASSLDFYEQYF TGTGCCAGCAGCTTAGATTTTTACGAGCAGTACTTC
TRBJ2-1 . . TRBV10-3 CAIRGRTASEQFF TGTGCCATCAGGGGACGGACCGCCTCCGAGCAGTTCTTC
TRBJ2-7 TRBD1 few TRBV7-2 CASSLWDSYYEQYF TGTGCCAGCAGCCTCTGGGACAGCTACTACGAGCAGTACTTC
TRBJ1-5 . many TRBV5-1 CASSLDVGGDQPQHF TGCGCCAGCAGCTTGGATGTGGGGGGAGATCAGCCCCAGCATTTT
TRBJ2-1 TRBD2 . TRBV10-1 CASSEFGLAVDEQFF TGCGCCAGCAGTGAGTTCGGACTAGCGGTCGATGAGCAGTTCTTC
TRBJ2-7 TRBD1 few TRBV4-1 CASSPRQGTSYEQYF TGCGCCAGCAGCCCCCGACAGGGGACCAGCTACGAGCAGTACTTC
TRBJ1-4 . many TRBV12-3/TRBV12-4 CASSLRRLNEKLFF TGTGCCAGCAGTTTAAGACGGCTAAATGAAAAACTGTTTTTT
TRBJ1-2 . many TRBV5-1 CASSLDAGFYGYTF TGCGCCAGCAGCTTGGACGCAGGCTTCTATGGCTACACCTTC
TRBJ1-4 TRBD1 . TRBV12-3/TRBV12-4 CASRRALGQGESEKLFF TGTGCCAGCAGGCGAGCACTCGGACAGGGTGAGAGTGAAAAACTGTTTTTT
TRBJ2-7 . . TRBV12-3/TRBV12-4 CASSSGSHSYEQYF TGTGCCAGCAGTTCCGGGTCCCACTCCTACGAGCAGTACTTC
TRBJ1-5 . . TRBV5-1 CASSSGTQHF TGCGCCAGCAGCTCCGGGACCCAGCATTTT
TRBJ2-1 . many TRBV4-1 CASSQVHPRDGEQFF TGCGCCAGCAGCCAAGTCCATCCTCGAGACGGTGAGCAGTTCTTC
TRBJ2-7 TRBD1 many TRBV7-9 CASSLDQGVFYEQYF TGTGCCAGCAGCTTAGACCAGGGGGTGTTCTACGAGCAGTACTTC
TRBJ2-7 TRBD1 many TRBV6-5 CASSLGQWYEQYF TGTGCCAGCAGTTTGGGACAGTGGTACGAGCAGTACTTC
TRBJ1-1 . many TRBV18 CASSLSPSHTEAFF TGTGCCAGCTCATTGAGTCCTTCCCACACTGAAGCTTTCTTT
TRBJ2-5 . few TRBV18 CASSPAGDSEYF TGTGCCAGCTCACCGGCAGGGGATTCCGAGTACTTC
TRBJ2-5 . few TRBV7-9 CASCPAGVGTQYF TGTGCCAGCTGCCCCGCAGGGGTTGGCACCCAGTACTTC
TRBJ1-1 . many TRBV4-1 CASSQDQGSGNTEAFF TGCGCCAGCAGCCAAGATCAGGGCTCGGGTAACACTGAAGCTTTCTTT
TRBJ1-6 TRBD1 many TRBV20-1 CSALDSTDRGHSPLHF TGCAGTGCCTTGGACTCTACCGACAGGGGCCATTCACCCCTCCACTTT
TRBJ1-1 . many TRBV12-3/TRBV12-4 CASGGGPALEAFF TGTGCCAGTGGAGGGGGACCAGCCCTTGAAGCTTTCTTT
TRBJ2-7 TRBD2 many TRBV7-9 CASSPGLADEQYF TGTGCCAGCAGCCCCGGACTAGCGGATGAGCAGTACTTC
TRBJ2-5 . many TRBV21-1 CASSSCLQGGQETQYF TGTGCCAGCAGCTCTTGCCTACAGGGTGGCCAAGAGACCCAGTACTTC
TRBJ2-5 TRBD2 many TRBV20-1 CSAPGLAGPPGYF TGCAGTGCTCCGGGACTAGCGGGACCCCCTGGGTACTTC
TRBJ2-5 . few TRBV3-1 CASSPLSGRGQYF TGTGCCAGCAGCCCCCTATCGGGGCGAGGCCAGTACTTC